This T cell receptor (beta chain) was documented in a study of T cells in Graves' hyperthyroidism and ophthalmopathy. Study conclusions and caveats: Most thyroid clonotypes expanded above 0.001 appeared in blood too.

Uncontrolled infection, other autoimmune disease, pregnancy or lactation led to exclusion. The authors took PBMCs from over 8.5 ml fresh peripheral blood. The ends lost 5 bases at V and 0 bases at J; junction bases unmatched: 3. CDR1 and CDR2 from the germline V gene are MNHEY and SVGEGT. The CDR3 is 15 amino acids. RNA transcripts provided the source from which TCR beta CDR3 regions were amplified. Initially, a first-round RT-PCR of the TCR CDR3 employed the HTBI primer set. Each CDR3 protein is one row after TCRdb ran MiXCR on the multiplex PCR reads. The data hold some 650,000 distinct CDR3 sequences, with approximately 16% observed a single time. Ten or more counts support this clonotype. As yet, its antigen is unknown.

The sequenced material came from blood. The chain links TRBV6-2 or TRBV6-3 to TRBJ1-4, with 7 bases that match TRBD1. The clonotype was recovered from a woman aged 35 to 49 with Graves' ophthalmopathy. The CDR3 DNA reads as TGTGCCAGCAGTAGGGGACAGACAACTAATGAAAAACTGTTTTTT. This codes for CASSRGQTTNEKLFF.